These 5 T cell receptor beta chains share one sample of origin, sequenced in a study of brain T cells in children with intractable seizures listed by TCRdb under 2021. The time point label of this sample denotes: resected brain tissue, or blood drawn just prior to surgery. Library construction relied on the immunoSEQ multiplex PCR assay. The clones in this table, taken by TCRdb from immuneACCESS, are in-frame only. Not every clone is retained; where verified, under half of the shortfall comes from an unresolved V gene, and the cause of the rest is unknown. In all, the sample holds 60,000 to 65,000 clones, and around 95% of those were seen once. The ten largest clones take up approximately 0.38% of the sample. Material: peripheral blood, obtained at surgery. These receptors originate from a boy under two years old with focal cortical dysplasia and intractable seizures.

This rearrangement joins TRBV14 to TRBJ1-1; D is possibly TRBD1 (5 bases). The CDR3 contains 20 residues. Germline values: CDR1 SGHDN, CDR2 FVKESK. V lost 0 bases and J 5 bases, leaving 28 bases between the germline ends. CDR3 DNA sequence: TGTGCCAGCAGCCAAGACGTAGGCCTCGGTAGGGGAAGGATGGCGACTGAAGCTTTCTTT. Its protein product is CASSQDVGLGRGRMATEAFF. The full variable domain, in which reference TRBV14 and TRBJ1-1 provide the parts outside the CDR3, is EAGVTQFPSHSVIEKGQTVTLRCDPISGHDNLYWYRRVMGKEIKFLLHFVKESKQDESGMPNNRFLAERTGGTYSTLKVQPAELEDSGVYFCASSQDVGLGRGRMATEAFFGQGTRLTVV.

CDR3: CASRMISGNEQFF. As DNA, the CDR3 is TGTGCCAGCAGGATGATCTCAGGCAATGAGCAGTTCTTC. The chain combines TRBV6-5 with TRBJ2-1; D not certain. The V end was cut by 6 bases, the J end by 6 bases, with 12 bases between. Per the germline V gene, CDR1 is MNHEY and CDR2 is SVGAGI. The CDR3 consists of 13 residues.

J is TRBJ1-2 and V is TRBV29-1; no definite D call. Germline CDR1 is SQVTM and CDR2 is ANQGSEA. Trimming cost V 1 base and J 3 bases, with 9 bases left between them. The CDR3 is made up of 13 amino acids. Written as DNA, the CDR3 is TGCAGCGTTGAAGGAATGGGGTACTATGGCTACACCTTC. It specifies CSVEGMGYYGYTF. Combining the CDR3 with reference TRBV29-1 and TRBJ1-2 gives the whole variable domain SAVISQKPSRDICQRGTSLTIQCQVDSQVTMMFWYRQQPGQSLTLIATANQGSEATYESGFVIDKFPISRPNLTFSTLTVSNMSPEDSSIYLCSVEGMGYYGYTFGSGTRLTVV.

This sequence joins TRBV28 and TRBJ2-5; 10 bases align to TRBD2. Germline V gene lookup returns CDR1 MDHEN and CDR2 SYDVKM. The CDR3 is 18 residues long. The ends lost 1 base at V and 3 bases at J; junction bases unmatched: 11. DNA for the CDR3: TGTGCCAGCAGTTTATTTCGGTGGGGGACTAGCGTAAAAGAGACCCAGTACTTC. It translates to CASSLFRWGTSVKETQYF. Full variable domain (remainder filled in from reference TRBV28 and TRBJ2-5): DVKVTQSSRYLVKRTGEKVFLECVQDMDHENMFWYRQDPGLGLRLIYFSYDVKMKEKGDIPEGYSVSREKKERFSLILESASTNQTSMYLCASSLFRWGTSVKETQYFGPGTRLLVL.

The chain couples TRBV7-6 to TRBJ1-1; 8 nucleotides align to TRBD1. CDR1 is SGHVS, CDR2 FNYEAQ, per germline. The CDR3 spans 15 residues. The trim removed 2 bases at V and 5 bases at J, leaving 7 bases unmatched. The CDR3 loop reads CASSLSGGRPTEAFF. For the CDR3, the DNA is TGTGCCAGCAGCTTATCAGGGGGCAGACCAACTGAAGCTTTCTTT.